The clone carrying this TCR gamma chain turned up a few times. The antigen remains unidentified. A read error likely explains why the TCRdb protein, taken from a much larger clone, differs from this DNA's translation at residue 8; the protein shown is translated from the DNA. This record comes from a study of γδ T cells in repeated Plasmodium falciparum infection. Across the whole study: The natural-infection arm compared Malian children under seasonal malaria with matched Australian children. Four controlled malaria infections with P. falciparum NF54 spanned roughly 590 days. Study observations and caveats: Vgamma9/Vdelta2+ T cells showed a stable polyclonal repertoire with shared TCRgamma sequences.

Germline V gene sequence: CDR1 VENAVY, CDR2 YDSYNSRV. The CDR3 contains 14 residues. Gammadelta T cells were flow-sorted from PBMC into Vgamma9/Vdelta2+ and Vdelta2-negative populations for bulk analysis. TCRdb used CATT to re-call clones from the multiplex PCR reads. The sample consists of about 30,000 gamma-chain clones, roughly 1.4% of them appearing once. The specimen sequenced was gamma-delta T cells from blood. The sequence came from a pool of human donors (malaria-infected and uninfected, not separated). The chain carries TRGV8 and TRGJP1. TCRdb does not report a J gene; here it was assigned by matching the DNA to germline references. CDR3 DNA: TGTGCCACCTGGGGCAATACCGCTGGTTGGTTCAAGATATTT. Translation: CATWGNTAGWFKIF.